Below are 27 T cell receptor beta chains sequenced from a single sample in a study of blood T cell repertoires in COVID-19. Measured with immunoSEQ multiplex PCR; TCRdb has only the in-frame clones, and not every one. The data show roughly 200,000 clones, 70% to 90% seen once. Sample: peripheral blood. These receptors were taken from a person in their 70s with COVID-19, enrolled during active disease.

This sequence joins TRBV4-1 and TRBJ1-1, with 8 bases matching TRBD1. V lost 1 base, J lost 4 bases, and 8 bases stayed unmatched. The CDR3 loop spans 16 amino acids. Germline V gene sequence: CDR1 MGHRA, CDR2 YSYEKL. The CDR3 DNA reads TGCGCCAGCAGCCAAGCCCCGACAGGGGTTCCCACTGAAGCTTTCTTT. Translating it yields CASSQAPTGVPTEAFF.

This sequence joins TRBV3-1 (or the pseudogene TRBV3-2) and TRBJ2-1; weak D call: TRBD2 (6 bases). V dropped 1 base and J dropped 6 bases, with 16 bases sitting between them. The CDR3 contains 16 residues. Germline V gene lookup returns CDR1 LGHDT and CDR2 YNNKEL (reference sequence). CDR3 DNA sequence: TGTGCCAGCAGCCAAGTTCCTGGGGGGAGCGTCAATGAGCAGTTCTTC. Protein: CASSQVPGGSVNEQFF.

The V and J genes are TRBV5-4 and TRBJ2-7; 8 bases agree with TRBD2. The germline CDR1 and CDR2 sequences are SGHNT and YYREEE (reference sequence). The CDR3 spans 12 residues. Trimming took 4 bases from V and 4 from J; bases not matched to a gene: 1. The CDR3 coding sequence is TGTGCCAGCAGCCGGGGGGGGTACGAGCAGTACTTC. Amino acids: CASSRGGYEQYF.

The chain is built from TRBV7-2 and TRBJ2-1; possibly TRBD2 for D (5 bases). The CDR3 is made up of 13 amino acids. Trimming pared 5 bases from V and 4 bases from J, leaving 9 bases between. Germline CDR1 reads SGHTA; CDR2 reads FQGNSA. The CDR3 spells CASSTDFYNEQFF. The CDR3 bases are TGTGCCAGCAGCACGGACTTTTACAATGAGCAGTTCTTC.

The V and J genes are TRBV7-3 and TRBJ2-2; 9 bases are a match to TRBD2. Germline CDR1 reads SGHTA; CDR2 reads FQGTGA. The CDR3 runs to 14 residues. Trimming took 2 bases from V and 6 from J; bases not matched to a gene: 1. For the CDR3, the DNA is TGTGCCAGCAGCTTACTAGCGGGGCCCGGGGAGCTGTTTTTT. It translates to CASSLLAGPGELFF.

The chain is built from TRBV7-3 and TRBJ2-2, with D possibly being TRBD1 (5 bases). The V and J ends lost 4 bases and 5 bases respectively, with 14 bases between them. This CDR3 has 15 amino acids. Germline V gene data show CDR1 as SGHTA and CDR2 as FQGTGA. The CDR3 DNA is TGTGCCAGCAGCTCTTCAGACAGCAGAACCGGGGAGCTGTTTTTT. The encoded protein is CASSSSDSRTGELFF.

CDR3 sequence (DNA): TGTGCCAGCAGCTTAACGAAGGGGGCTGGGGCCAACGTCCTGACTTTC. It translates to CASSLTKGAGANVLTF. The chain employs TRBV7-3 and TRBJ2-6; a possible D gene is TRBD1 (6 bases). The V end was cut by 0 bases, the J end by 2 bases, with 8 bases between. The CDR3 is 16 amino acids. CDR1 is SGHTA and CDR2 is FQGTGA in the germline V gene.

This chain connects TRBV19 to TRBJ1-2, with D possibly matching TRBD1 (5 bases). Looked up from germline, CDR1 is LNHDA and CDR2 is SQIVND (reference sequence). The CDR3 runs to 13 residues. Trimming shortened V by 3 bases and J by 0 bases, and 5 bases separated the two germline ends. The chain's CDR3 is CASSMTANYGYTF. CDR3 in DNA: TGTGCCAGTAGTATGACAGCTAACTATGGCTACACCTTC.

The chain uses TRBV28 and TRBJ1-4, with D possibly TRBD1 on 5 matching bases. Trimming shortened V by 6 bases and J by 0 bases, and 11 bases separated the two germline ends. This CDR3 comprises 15 residues. Per the germline V gene, CDR1 is MDHEN and CDR2 is SYDVKM. As DNA, the CDR3 is TGTGCCAGCAGGACTGACAGCTCAACTAATGAAAAACTGTTTTTT. Translating it yields CASRTDSSTNEKLFF.

This rearrangement joins TRBV28 to TRBJ2-1; 7 bases are shared with TRBD2. The CDR3 contains 16 residues. Trimming removed 1 base from V and 8 bases from J; junction bases left unmatched: 11. Germline lookup yields CDR1 MDHEN and CDR2 SYDVKM. CDR3: CASSLYGRILWDEQFF. The CDR3 bases are TGTGCCAGCAGTTTATACGGGAGGATCCTTTGGGATGAGCAGTTCTTC.

This chain joins TRBV28 and TRBJ1-2; 7 positions match TRBD1. This CDR3 is 13 amino acids long. V lost 2 bases, J lost 4 bases, and 1 base stayed unmatched. Per germline, CDR1 MDHEN and CDR2 SYDVKM. The DNA for the CDR3 is TGTGCCAGCAGTTTAAACAGGGGCTATGGCTACACCTTC. Translation gives CASSLNRGYGYTF.

The chain joins TRBV7-6 to TRBJ2-2, with D perhaps matching TRBD1 (5 bases). Germline CDR1 SGHVS, CDR2 FNYEAQ. This CDR3 comprises 15 residues. V was pared by 5 bases and J by 6 bases, with 16 bases between. The CDR3 DNA reads TGTGCCAGCAGCCCCGACAGTGTAGTAGCCGGGGAGCTGTTTTTT. Its translation: CASSPDSVVAGELFF.

The V gene is TRBV6-2 or TRBV6-3, the J gene TRBJ2-7; 9 nucleotides align to TRBD2. The CDR3 is 17 amino acids. Per the germline V gene, CDR1 is MNHEY and CDR2 is SVGEGT. V trimming: 2 bases; J trimming: 1 base; junction bases outside the gene matches: 9. Here the CDR3 DNA reads TGTGCCAGCAGTTACGAAGAGACTAGCGGTGTATCCTACGAGCAGTACTTC. It codes for CASSYEETSGVSYEQYF.

CDR3 DNA: TGTGCCAGCAGTCTTGGACTAGCGGGACGATCCGATACGCAGTATTTT. As protein: CASSLGLAGRSDTQYF. V and J are TRBV28 and TRBJ2-3, with TRBD2 identical over 12 bases. V was pared by 5 bases and J by 6 bases, with 9 bases of the junction left unmatched. Germline CDR1 and CDR2: MDHEN and SYDVKM. This CDR3 comprises 16 residues. The variable domain in full, completed from reference TRBV28 and TRBJ2-3, reads DVKVTQSSRYLVKRTGEKVFLECVQDMDHENMFWYRQDPGLGLRLIYFSYDVKMKEKGDIPEGYSVSREKKERFSLILESASTNQTSMYLCASSLGLAGRSDTQYFGPGTRLTVL.

This chain connects TRBV3-1 (or the pseudogene TRBV3-2) to TRBJ1-5; TRBD1 matches at 8 bases. In germline, CDR1 is LGHDT, CDR2 YNNKEL (reference sequence). This CDR3 contains 21 residues. V shed 4 bases and J 0 bases; nucleotides not matched to a gene: 20. The CDR3 nucleotides are TGTGCCAGCAGCCCAAAGAAGGGCAGGGGGCACTCCTTTTATAGCAATCAGCCCCAGCATTTT. It translates to CASSPKKGRGHSFYSNQPQHF.

This chain links TRBV19 with TRBJ1-5; 7 nucleotides match TRBD1. J was trimmed by 4 bases and V by 6 bases; bases with no gene match: 12. CDR3 length equals 16 residues. Germline loops: CDR1 LNHDA, CDR2 SQIVND (reference sequence). CDR3 sequence: CASSPPGQRINQPQHF. CDR3 nucleotide sequence: TGTGCCAGTAGCCCCCCGGGACAGAGGATTAATCAGCCCCAGCATTTT.

The rearrangement joins TRBV29-1 to TRBJ2-5; 9 bases are shared with TRBD1. This CDR3 is built from 14 residues. CDR1 is SQVTM, CDR2 ANQGSEA, per germline. The CDR3: CNPPGTGNQETQYF. The CDR3 coding sequence is TGCAACCCCCCCGGGACAGGGAACCAAGAGACCCAGTACTTC.

The CDR3 protein is CASSEGWALPYQETQYF. The CDR3 DNA reads TGCGCCAGCAGTGAGGGCTGGGCCCTGCCCTACCAAGAGACCCAGTACTTC. The rearrangement uses TRBV10-2 and TRBJ2-5, with unresolved D. This CDR3 is built from 17 residues. Germline values: CDR1 WSHSY, CDR2 SAAADI. The ends were cut back, 2 bases at V and 0 bases at J, with 16 bases in the middle.

The chain carries TRBV18 and TRBJ1-3, with D possibly TRBD1 on 6 matching bases. The V gene's germline CDR1 is KGHSH and CDR2 LQKENI. CDR3 size: 16 residues. V was trimmed by 5 bases and J by 0 bases, leaving 14 bases between them. The CDR3 reads CASSSYPDSSGNTIYF. DNA of the CDR3: TGTGCCAGCTCATCCTACCCGGACAGCTCTGGAAACACCATATATTTT.

This sequence joins TRBV7-2 and TRBJ2-3; TRBD2 agrees at 8 bases. The length of the CDR3 is 14 residues. V shed 1 base, J shed 6 bases, and the junction held 3 bases outside the gene matches. The germline V gene has CDR1 SGHTA and CDR2 FQGNSA. CDR3 residues: CASSLGGTSDTQYF. The CDR3 nucleotides are TGTGCCAGCAGCTTAGGCGGGACTAGTGATACGCAGTATTTT. Filled out from reference TRBV7-2 and TRBJ2-3, the complete variable domain reads GAGVSQSPSNKVTEKGKDVELRCDPISGHTALYWYRQSLGQGLEFLIYFQGNSAPDKSGLPSDRFSAERTGGSVSTLTIQRTQQEDSAVYLCASSLGGTSDTQYFGPGTRLTVL.

The chain links TRBV24-1 to TRBJ2-1; TRBD1 matches at 7 bases. The CDR3 is 15 amino acids. V lost 4 bases and J lost 1; bases outside the gene matches: 3. Germline V gene lookup returns CDR1 KGHDR and CDR2 SFDVKD. CDR3 DNA sequence: TGTGCCACCAGTGACGTACAGGGGTCCTACAATGAGCAGTTCTTC. Encoded protein: CATSDVQGSYNEQFF.

This rearrangement joins TRBV2 to TRBJ1-5; TRBD1 aligns across 8 bases. Germline loops: CDR1 SNHLY, CDR2 FYNNEI. V shed 6 bases and J 3 bases; nucleotides not matched to a gene: 4. The CDR3 runs 14 residues. This CDR3 reads CASRSTGDNQPQHF. The CDR3 DNA reads TGTGCCAGCAGATCGACAGGGGACAATCAGCCCCAGCATTTT.

CDR3 in DNA: TGTGCCAGCAGCCCCGAAGGGGGCTATAGCAATCAGCCCCAGCATTTT. This sequence encodes CASSPEGGYSNQPQHF. The chain is built from TRBV7-9 and TRBJ1-5; 7 bases are a match to TRBD1. Germline CDR1 is SEHNR and CDR2 is FQNEAQ (reference sequence). The CDR3 runs 16 residues. The trim removed 5 bases at V and 0 bases at J, leaving 7 bases unmatched.

The V and J genes are TRBV2 and TRBJ1-2; 9 bases align to TRBD1. CDR3 length equals 14 residues. Germline V gene sequence: CDR1 SNHLY, CDR2 FYNNEI. J was trimmed by 4 bases and V by 6 bases; bases with no gene match: 6. In DNA form, the CDR3 reads TGTGCCAGCAGAATAGGACAGGGGCGCTATGGCTACACCTTC. Amino acid sequence: CASRIGQGRYGYTF.

The chain uses TRBV7-2 and TRBJ2-2; D is unresolved. The CDR3 has 14 amino acids. The V gene lost 6 bases and the J gene lost 5 bases, with 13 bases spanning the gap. The germline CDR1 and CDR2 sequences are SGHTA and FQGNSA. CDR3 amino acids: CASSSMRQTGELFF. CDR3 coding DNA: TGTGCCAGCAGTAGTATGAGGCAGACCGGGGAGCTGTTTTTT.

The gene calls are TRBV2 and TRBJ2-3; tentative D call: TRBD2 (5 bases). V dropped 5 bases and J dropped 2 bases, with 11 bases sitting between them. This CDR3 region has 14 residues. Germline V gives CDR1 SNHLY, CDR2 FYNNEI. CDR3 sequence: CASSTQRFTDTQYF. For the CDR3, the DNA is TGTGCCAGCAGTACCCAGCGGTTCACAGATACGCAGTATTTT.

The chain is built from TRBV10-3 and TRBJ1-2; D possibly corresponds to TRBD1 (5 bases). CDR3 length equals 14 residues. V lost 10 bases to trimming and J lost 3 bases, with 18 bases between them. CDR1 and CDR2 from the germline V gene are ENHRY and SYGVKD. CDR3 nucleotide sequence: TGTGCCACGGCCCCTACGGACACCTACTATGGCTACACCTTC. It is translated as CATAPTDTYYGYTF.